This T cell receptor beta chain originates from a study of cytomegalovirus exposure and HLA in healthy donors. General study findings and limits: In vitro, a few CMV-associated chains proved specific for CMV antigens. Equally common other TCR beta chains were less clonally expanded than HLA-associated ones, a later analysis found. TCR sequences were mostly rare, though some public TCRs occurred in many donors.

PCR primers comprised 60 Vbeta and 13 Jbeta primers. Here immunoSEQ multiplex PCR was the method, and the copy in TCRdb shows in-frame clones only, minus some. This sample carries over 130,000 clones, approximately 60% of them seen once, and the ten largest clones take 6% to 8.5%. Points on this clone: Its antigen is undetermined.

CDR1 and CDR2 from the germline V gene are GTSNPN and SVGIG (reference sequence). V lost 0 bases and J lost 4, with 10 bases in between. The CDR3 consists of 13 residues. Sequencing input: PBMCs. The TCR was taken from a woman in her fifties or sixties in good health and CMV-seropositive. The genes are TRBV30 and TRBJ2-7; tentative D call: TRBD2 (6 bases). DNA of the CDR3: TGTGCCTGGAGTGTACACGGGGGTTACGAGCAGTACTTC. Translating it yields CAWSVHGGYEQYF. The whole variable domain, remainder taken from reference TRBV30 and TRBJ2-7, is SQTIHQWPATLVQPVGSPLSLECTVEGTSNPNLYWYRQAAGRGLQLLFYSVGIGQISSEVPQNLSASRPQDRQFILSSKKLLLSDSGFYLCAWSVHGGYEQYFGPGTRLTVT.